What follows are 20 T cell receptor beta chains derived from one specimen sequenced in a study of blood T cell repertoires in COVID-19. Profiling relied on immunoSEQ multiplex PCR, and the TCRdb table lists in-frame clones only, not all of them. The table has some 450,000 clones, about 90% seen once; the top ten hold roughly 0.84%. The source material was peripheral blood. The source of these receptors is a man in his late teens or twenties with COVID-19, enrolled during active disease.

CDR3 coding DNA: TGTGCCAGCGCCTATACTGGGGGCAATTCACCCCTCCACTTT. Protein sequence: CASAYTGGNSPLHF. The chain couples TRBV14 to TRBJ1-6, with a possible D match to TRBD1 (6 bases). Germline CDR1 reads SGHDN; CDR2 reads FVKESK. The CDR3 contains 14 residues. Trimming took off 8 bases at V and 7 bases at J, with 15 bases between the two ends.

Here the CDR3 DNA reads TGTGCCTGGAGTGAAGATGGCAGGAACACCGGGGAGCTGTTTTTT. Its protein product is CAWSEDGRNTGELFF. V and J are TRBV30 and TRBJ2-2; D call uncertain. Germline V gives CDR1 GTSNPN, CDR2 SVGIG (reference sequence). This CDR3 comprises 15 residues. V shed 1 base and J shed 1 base, with 10 bases lying between them.

This chain uses TRBV6-5 with TRBJ2-3; maybe TRBD2 (6 bases). CDR3 length: 11 residues. V dropped 7 bases and J dropped 10 bases, with 12 bases sitting between them. Germline assignment: CDR1 MNHEY and CDR2 SVGAGI. CDR3 loop: CASIGGGAQYF. As DNA, the CDR3 is TGTGCCAGCATCGGGGGAGGTGCGCAGTATTTT.

The chain employs TRBV5-5 and TRBJ1-1; D is perhaps TRBD1 (6 bases). The CDR3 runs to 19 residues. Per germline, CDR1 SGHKS and CDR2 YYEKEE (reference sequence). Trimming took 7 bases from V and 3 from J, leaving 31 bases between them. The CDR3 bases are TGTGCCAGCGGCACCACCCAAGACAGTGAAACTCCAGGGGACACTGAAGCTTTCTTT. Residues: CASGTTQDSETPGDTEAFF.

The rearrangement links TRBV5-5 to TRBJ2-1; 9 bases line up with TRBD2. The trim removed 3 bases at V and 7 bases at J, leaving 8 bases unmatched. Germline loops: CDR1 SGHKS, CDR2 YYEKEE (reference sequence). The CDR3 totals 15 residues. In nucleotides, the CDR3 is TGTGCCAGCAGCTGGGGGGATAGCGGGAGAAATGAGCAGTTCTTC. It is translated as CASSWGDSGRNEQFF.

The chain recombines TRBV7-9 with TRBJ2-3; possibly TRBD2 for D (6 bases). V lost 1 base and J 1 base, leaving 15 bases between the germline ends. Looked up from germline, CDR1 is SEHNR and CDR2 is FQNEAQ (reference sequence). The CDR3 sequence is 17 residues long. The CDR3 DNA reads as TGTGCCAGCAGCTTAGGCGCGTCGGGAGACCGCACAGATACGCAGTATTTT. Translation: CASSLGASGDRTDTQYF.

This chain connects TRBV5-1 to TRBJ2-2, with D unclear. Germline V CDR1 and CDR2: SGHRS, YFSETQ. V was trimmed by 1 base and J by 7 bases, leaving 11 bases between them. The CDR3 extends over 14 amino acids. DNA for the CDR3: TGCGCCAGCAGCTTGACAGTTCTTGACGGGGAGCTGTTTTTT. It translates to CASSLTVLDGELFF.

The J gene is TRBJ1-1, the V gene TRBV5-6, with 7 bases identical to TRBD1. V lost 1 base and J lost 3; bases outside the gene matches: 12. CDR3 size: 17 residues. Per the germline V gene, CDR1 is SGHDT and CDR2 is YYEEEE. The CDR3 protein is CASSLSLHDRAYTEAFF. CDR3 sequence (DNA): TGTGCCAGCAGCTTGAGTCTGCATGACAGGGCCTACACTGAAGCTTTCTTT. Based on the CDR3 plus reference TRBV5-6 and TRBJ1-1, the full variable domain is DAGVTQSPTHLIKTRGQQVTLRCSPKSGHDTVSWYQQALGQGPQFIFQYYEEEERQRGNFPDRFSGHQFPNYSSELNVNALLLGDSALYLCASSLSLHDRAYTEAFFGQGTRLTVV.

In its sample, this clone was seen a few times. The chain has TRBV6-5 and TRBJ2-7; 7 nucleotides align to TRBD2. This CDR3 contains 15 residues. V lost 0 bases and J lost 7; bases outside the gene matches: 9. The germline V gene encodes CDR1 MNHEY and CDR2 SVGAGI. The CDR3 region has the DNA TGTGCCAGCAGTTACTCGAGGCGGGAGACGGGAGAGCAGTACTTC. Translation: CASSYSRRETGEQYF.

The J gene is TRBJ2-7, the V gene TRBV7-8; D perhaps matches TRBD1 (6 bases). This CDR3 is built from 15 residues. V was cut by 2 bases and J by 3 bases, with 14 bases left in between. Germline values: CDR1 SGHVS, CDR2 FQNEAQ. The CDR3: CASSLSRDIDYEQYF. The CDR3 nucleotides read TGTGCCAGCAGCTTATCCAGGGACATAGACTACGAGCAGTACTTC.

The rearrangement links TRBV5-6 to TRBJ1-1; no reliable D call. V was clipped by 2 bases and J by 12 bases, with 17 bases between them. The CDR3 sequence is 13 residues long. Looked up from germline, CDR1 is SGHDT and CDR2 is YYEEEE. For the CDR3, the DNA is TGTGCCAGCAGCTTACTACTGAGTTTAGTGACTTTCTTT. It translates to CASSLLLSLVTFF.

This clone was observed once. V and J are TRBV18 and TRBJ2-1; TRBD2 matches 13 bases. Per the germline V gene, CDR1 is KGHSH and CDR2 is LQKENI. The J segment lost 2 bases and the V segment lost 3 bases, leaving 4 bases of the junction unmatched. CDR3 length: 17 residues. CDR3 sequence (DNA): TGTGCCAGCTCACCGAGGACTAGCGGGAGCCCCTACAATGAGCAGTTCTTC. Protein: CASSPRTSGSPYNEQFF.

This clone was counted a single time. V usage is TRBV2 and J usage is TRBJ2-7, with D perhaps assigned TRBD1 or TRBD2 (5 bases each). Germline V gene data show CDR1 as SNHLY and CDR2 as FYNNEI. The V and J ends lost 6 bases and 7 bases respectively, with 13 bases between them. The CDR3 loop spans 12 amino acids. CDR3 sequence (DNA): TGTGCCAGCAGGGAACTAGGGGAAGAGCAGTACTTC. Translated, it gives CASRELGEEQYF.

The chain is built from TRBV7-7 and TRBJ1-2; D gene uncertain. CDR3 length: 17 amino acids. With 2 bases removed from V and 0 bases from J, the gap between germline ends came to 16 bases. From germline, CDR1 is SSHAT and CDR2 FNYEAQ (reference sequence). Written as DNA, the CDR3 is TGTGCCAGCAGCTTAAACCTTCACGGAGGTTCTAACTATGGCTACACCTTC. It encodes CASSLNLHGGSNYGYTF.

The rearrangement joins TRBV6-5 to TRBJ1-2, with D uncertain. Trimming cost V 0 bases and J 8 bases, with 13 bases left between them. From germline, CDR1 is MNHEY and CDR2 SVGAGI. The CDR3 is 14 amino acids. The CDR3 bases are TGTGCCAGCAGTTACTCGGGTGGCGGTTCGGGCTACACCTTC. Residues: CASSYSGGGSGYTF.

The DNA for the CDR3 is TGTGCCAGCAGCTTAGACTACTCCTACGAGCAGTACTTC. Protein: CASSLDYSYEQYF. This rearrangement joins TRBV7-2 to TRBJ2-7; D is undetermined. CDR1 is SGHTA and CDR2 is FQGNSA in the germline V gene. The CDR3 runs 13 residues. V was cut by 1 base and J by 0 bases, with 4 bases left in between.

V and J are TRBV15 and TRBJ2-2; TRBD1 is a possible D gene (5 bases). The CDR3 sequence is 14 residues long. Germline-derived CDR1 and CDR2 are LNHNV and YYDKDF (reference sequence). Deletions cut 0 bases from V and 6 bases from J, with 8 bases between. CDR3 residues: CATSRDSRAGELFF. The CDR3 DNA reads as TGTGCCACCAGCAGAGATTCCAGGGCCGGGGAGCTGTTTTTT.

The chain uses TRBV18 and TRBJ2-7; possible D gene TRBD1, 7 bases. The CDR3 contains 14 residues. From germline, CDR1 is KGHSH and CDR2 LQKENI. V was clipped by 2 bases and J by 7 bases, with 15 bases between them. The DNA for the CDR3 is TGTGCCAGCTCACCAGCGGGACAGAGAGAAGAGCAGTACTTC. Protein sequence: CASSPAGQREEQYF. The full variable domain, rest sourced from reference TRBV18 and TRBJ2-7, is NAGVMQNPRHLVRRRGQEARLRCSPMKGHSHVYWYRQLPEEGLKFMVYLQKENIIDESGMPKERFSAEFPKEGPSILRIQQVVRGDSAAYFCASSPAGQREEQYFGPGTRLTVT.

There are a few counts of this clone. The gene calls are TRBV2 and TRBJ1-6; TRBD1 agrees at 7 bases. From germline, CDR1 is SNHLY and CDR2 FYNNEI. V shed 2 bases, J shed 5 bases, and the junction held 3 bases outside the gene matches. This CDR3 spans 15 amino acids. The CDR3 coding sequence is TGTGCCAGCAGTGAACGAACAGGGGATAATTCACCCCTCCACTTT. Its translation: CASSERTGDNSPLHF.

This chain connects TRBV6-5 to TRBJ1-4; the D gene is possibly TRBD1 (6 bases). The length of the CDR3 is 15 residues. Germline CDR1 and CDR2: MNHEY and SVGAGI. V was clipped by 8 bases and J by 6 bases, with 19 bases between them. For the CDR3, the DNA is TGTGCCAGCTCCCCCCGCAGGGCAGGGGATGAAAAACTGTTTTTT. Its translation: CASSPRRAGDEKLFF.